This passage covers 5 T cell receptor beta chains from one sample sequenced in a study of cytomegalovirus exposure and HLA in healthy donors. The PCR had 60 Vbeta and 13 Jbeta primers. Sequencing used immunoSEQ multiplex PCR; TCRdb keeps in-frame clones, though not all of them. Of roughly 100,000 clones in the sample, 65% to 85% were seen once. The sample comprised PBMCs. The receptors derive from a man between 45 and 60 years old in good health and CMV-seronegative.

The rearrangement uses TRBV7-2 and TRBJ2-1, with 7 positions matching TRBD2. Trimming took 2 bases from V and 3 from J; bases not matched to a gene: 4. From germline, CDR1 is SGHTA and CDR2 FQGNSA. The CDR3 totals 15 residues. The CDR3, as DNA: TGTGCCAGCAGCTTAAGCAGCGGGGTCTACAATGAGCAGTTCTTC. Amino acids: CASSLSSGVYNEQFF.

This clone was counted only a few times. CDR3 sequence (DNA): TGTGCCAGTTCAGGGGGCGGTGAGACCCAGTACTTC. Translation: CASSGGGETQYF. The rearrangement links TRBV6-1 to TRBJ2-5, with 8 bases matching TRBD1. The CDR3 extends over 12 amino acids. CDR1 and CDR2 from the germline V gene are MNHNS and SASEGT. Trimming removed 9 bases from V and 5 bases from J; junction bases left unmatched: 5.

The chain employs TRBV28 and TRBJ1-2, with 10 bases lining up with TRBD1. The germline V gene has CDR1 MDHEN and CDR2 SYDVKM. This CDR3 contains 16 residues. With 5 bases clipped from V and 8 bases from J, the junction kept 14 bases outside the gene matches. In nucleotides, the CDR3 is TGTGCCAGCAGTGGGGCGCTAGGACAGGGGGGTTTAGGCTACACCTTC. It specifies CASSGALGQGGLGYTF.

This clone was detected a few times. The V and J genes are TRBV4-1 and TRBJ1-3; no reliable D call. This CDR3 contains 15 residues. The V end was cut by 2 bases, the J end by 2 bases, with 10 bases between. Germline loops: CDR1 MGHRA, CDR2 YSYEKL. The CDR3 sequence is CASSQNQFPGNTIYF. The CDR3 DNA is TGCGCCAGCAGCCAAAACCAGTTCCCTGGAAACACCATATATTTT.

The chain carries TRBV30 and TRBJ1-2; D unresolved. There are 10 residues in the CDR3. Germline V gene data show CDR1 as GTSNPN and CDR2 as SVGIG (reference sequence). V lost 4 bases to trimming and J lost 7 bases, with 7 bases between them. CDR3 sequence reads: CAWIGVGYTF. The CDR3 nucleotides read TGTGCCTGGATCGGGGTTGGCTACACCTTC.